The T cell receptor beta chain described here comes from a study of identical twins. This clonotype was found a few times. CDR1 is SGDLS and CDR2 is YYNGEE in the germline V gene. The CDR3 runs to 14 residues. V lost 5 bases and J lost 0, with 6 bases in between. TCRdb fed the 5' RACE reads into MiXCR, producing one record per CDR3 protein. The sample lists 520,000 or so distinct CDR3 sequences, around 20% occurring once. These data were also reused for a study on T cells expressing NK-cell markers. That paper states: The TCR beta repertoires originated in sorted CD3+CD56+NKG2C+, CD3+CD56+NKG2C- and CD3+CD56-NKG2C+ T cells. Clarity on HCMV specificity was lacking for the expanded NKG2C+ T cell clones.

The chain employs TRBV9 and TRBJ2-6; the D is unclear. This clonotype originated in a woman aged 18-29 years in good health. The sample was CD4+ T cells sorted from blood. This chain's CDR3 is CASSGPSGANVLTF. The CDR3 coding sequence is TGTGCCAGCAGTGGTCCCTCTGGGGCCAACGTCCTGACTTTC.